Here is one T cell receptor beta chain with its context. The antigen is undetermined. CDR3 length equals 15 residues. The V gene's germline CDR1 is SGDLS and CDR2 YYNGEE. These data originate in a study of CXCR3-negative and CXCR3-positive naive CD8 T cells. Findings of the study overall: Comparison of naive CXCR3-negative and CXCR3-positive cells revealed similar TRBV-TRBJ usage, while memory cells differed.

Per CD8+ T cell subset, triplicate sorts of fewer than 350,000 cells each were done. Those CD8+ T cells considered naive were CD45RO-CCR7+CD27+CD95-. Libraries of TRB cDNA were made by 5' RACE and carried UMIs. From its re-call of the 5' RACE reads, TCRdb lists each CDR3 protein once, without DNA. In total, the table holds 46,000 or so distinct CDR3 sequences. The TCR originated in a human donor in good health. Some clones in this sample may be carry-over from other donors' samples. V is TRBV9 and J is TRBJ2-6. Material: naive CXCR3- CD8+ T cells from blood. Subset here: CD45RO-CCR7+CD27+CD95- naive CD8+ T cells lacking CXCR3 (TNR3-). The CDR3 region is CASSAQGLGANVLTF.